A single sample gave rise to the 6 T cell receptor beta chains below, sequenced in a study of T cells after yellow fever vaccination. TCRdb re-derived calls from the 5' RACE reads in MiXCR, one entry per CDR3 protein. The repertoire holds around 320,000 distinct CDR3 sequences, 3.5% to 4.5% seen once, with less than 20% in the top ten. The sample was PBMCs, taken 15 days after the yellow fever booster vaccination. The receptors originated from a young man who received the YFV17D yellow fever vaccine.

There are many counts of this clonotype. The rearrangement uses TRBV28 and TRBJ1-1; D unclear. Germline V CDR1 and CDR2: MDHEN, SYDVKM. Between the trimmed V and J ends, which lost 4 bases and 3 bases, there was a span of 15 bases. The CDR3 is made up of 15 amino acids. The CDR3 DNA reads TGTGCCAGCAGTTGGAGGGCGGTTGAGGACACTGAAGCTTTCTTT. Translated: CASSWRAVEDTEAFF.

This clonotype was counted ten times or more. The V call is TRBV7-9, the J call TRBJ2-1, with D maybe TRBD2 (6 bases). CDR3 length equals 14 residues. The V end lost 1 base, the J end lost 11 bases, and 15 bases lay between the germline ends. The germline CDR1 and CDR2 sequences are SEHNR and FQNEAQ (reference sequence). CDR3 in DNA: TGTGCCAGCAGCTTAGTGGGGACTCCCAACCAGCAGTTCTTC. It specifies CASSLVGTPNQQFF.

This clonotype was counted many times. The V call is TRBV10-3, the J call TRBJ2-1; TRBD2 agrees at 9 bases. After removal of 3 bases from V and 6 bases from J, the junction contained 3 bases not matched to a gene. Germline V CDR1 and CDR2: ENHRY, SYGVKD. The CDR3 extends over 14 amino acids. The DNA of the CDR3 is TGTGCCATCAGTGATGGCGGGGGGGGCAATGAGCAGTTCTTC. Amino acid sequence: CAISDGGGGNEQFF.

This clonotype was found many times. This chain uses TRBV5-1 with TRBJ2-3; a possible D gene is TRBD1 (6 bases). V was trimmed by 2 bases and J by 2 bases, leaving 9 bases between them. Germline V gene data show CDR1 as SGHRS and CDR2 as YFSETQ. The CDR3 runs to 14 residues. The CDR3 here is CASSFQGSTDTQYF. CDR3 sequence (DNA): TGCGCCAGCAGCTTCCAGGGGTCCACAGATACGCAGTATTTT. The full variable domain, rest sourced from reference TRBV5-1 and TRBJ2-3, is KAGVTQTPRYLIKTRGQQVTLSCSPISGHRSVSWYQQTPGQGLQFLFEYFSETQRNKGNFPGRFSGRQFSNSRSEMNVSTLELGDSALYLCASSFQGSTDTQYFGPGTRLTVL.

V is TRBV11-2 and J is TRBJ1-2, with D tentatively TRBD1 (6 bases). CDR1 is SGHAT, CDR2 FQNNGV, per germline. The V end lost 5 bases, the J end lost 7 bases, and 17 bases lay between the germline ends. There are 14 residues in the CDR3. DNA of the CDR3: TGTGCCAGCAGCCCCGACCAGGGGACGGGTGGCTACACCTTC. Protein product: CASSPDQGTGGYTF.

In this sample, this clonotype turned up many times. The DNA for the CDR3 is TGCAGTGCTTTGACTAGCGGGGGGCCTTACGAGCAGTACTTC. Protein sequence: CSALTSGGPYEQYF. The chain couples TRBV20-1 to TRBJ2-7, with 13 bases that match TRBD2. Germline V gene sequence: CDR1 DFQATT, CDR2 SNEGSKA (reference sequence). This CDR3 contains 14 residues. Trimming cost V 5 bases and J 4 bases; bases outside gene matches: 5.